The T cell receptor (beta chain) described here comes from a study of cytomegalovirus exposure and HLA in healthy donors. The study's findings and limits: Reportedly, diagnosis of cytomegalovirus status by the classifier showed high specificity and sensitivity.

V lost 6 bases, J lost 0 bases, and 14 bases stayed unmatched. This CDR3 spans 18 amino acids. The germline V gene encodes CDR1 SGHDN and CDR2 FVKESK. This clone was seen only once. As yet, its antigen is unknown. Primers: 60 Vbeta forward and 13 Jbeta reverse. In the authors' methods: The authors later counted roughly 76 million unique TCR beta chains, 9.5 million to 13 million of them shared. Clones were read by immunoSEQ multiplex PCR, and TCRdb kept only the in-frame ones, dropping some. V and J calls and clone size are those listed in that table; D and trimming were worked out from the DNA. The table lists some 180,000 clones, just over 75% of them singletons.

This receptor was taken from an older woman in good health and CMV-seropositive. The material sequenced was PBMCs. V usage is TRBV14 and J usage is TRBJ1-5; 7 nucleotides align to TRBD1. CDR3 sequence (DNA): TGTGCCAGCAGTTGTCCGGGACAGCACCATAATAGCAATCAGCCCCAGCATTTT. Residues: CASSCPGQHHNSNQPQHF.